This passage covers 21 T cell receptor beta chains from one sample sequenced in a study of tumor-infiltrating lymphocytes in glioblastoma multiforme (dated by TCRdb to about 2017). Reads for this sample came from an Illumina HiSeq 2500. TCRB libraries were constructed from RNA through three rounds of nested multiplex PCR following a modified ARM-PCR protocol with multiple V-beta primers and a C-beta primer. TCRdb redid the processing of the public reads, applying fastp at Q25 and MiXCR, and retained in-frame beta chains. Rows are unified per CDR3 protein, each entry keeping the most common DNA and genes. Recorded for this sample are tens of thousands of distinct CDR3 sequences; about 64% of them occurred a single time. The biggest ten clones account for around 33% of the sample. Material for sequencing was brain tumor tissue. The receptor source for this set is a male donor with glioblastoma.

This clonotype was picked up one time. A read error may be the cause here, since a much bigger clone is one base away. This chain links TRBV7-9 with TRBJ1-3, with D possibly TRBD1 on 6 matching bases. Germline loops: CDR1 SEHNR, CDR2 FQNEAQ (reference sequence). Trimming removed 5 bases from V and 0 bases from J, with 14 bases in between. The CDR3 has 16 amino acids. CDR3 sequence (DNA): TGTGCCAGCAGCCACTGGGACACCATCTCTGGAAACACCATATATTTT. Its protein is CASSHWDTISGNTIYF.

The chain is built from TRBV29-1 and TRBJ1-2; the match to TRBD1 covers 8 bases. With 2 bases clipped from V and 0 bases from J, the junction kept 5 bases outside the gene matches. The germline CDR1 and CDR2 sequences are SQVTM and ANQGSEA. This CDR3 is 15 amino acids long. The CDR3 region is CSVEWQGASNYGYTF. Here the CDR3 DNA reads TGCAGCGTTGAATGGCAGGGGGCTTCTAACTATGGCTACACCTTC.

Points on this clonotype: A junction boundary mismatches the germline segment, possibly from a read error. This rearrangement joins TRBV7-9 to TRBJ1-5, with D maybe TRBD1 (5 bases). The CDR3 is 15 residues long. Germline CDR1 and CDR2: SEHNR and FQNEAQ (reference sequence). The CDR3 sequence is CAISLAGPEGEAQHF. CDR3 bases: TGTGCCATCAGCTTAGCGGGGCCCGAGGGTGAGGCCCAGCATTTT.

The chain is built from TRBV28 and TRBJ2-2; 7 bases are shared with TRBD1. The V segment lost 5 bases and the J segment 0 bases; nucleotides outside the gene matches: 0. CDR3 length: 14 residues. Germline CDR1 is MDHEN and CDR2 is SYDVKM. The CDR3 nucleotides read TGTGCCAGCAGTGGACAGGCGAACACCGGGGAGCTGTTTTTT. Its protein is CASSGQANTGELFF. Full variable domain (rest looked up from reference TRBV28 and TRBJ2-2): DVKVTQSSRYLVKRTGEKVFLECVQDMDHENMFWYRQDPGLGLRLIYFSYDVKMKEKGDIPEGYSVSREKKERFSLILESASTNQTSMYLCASSGQANTGELFFGEGSRLTVL.

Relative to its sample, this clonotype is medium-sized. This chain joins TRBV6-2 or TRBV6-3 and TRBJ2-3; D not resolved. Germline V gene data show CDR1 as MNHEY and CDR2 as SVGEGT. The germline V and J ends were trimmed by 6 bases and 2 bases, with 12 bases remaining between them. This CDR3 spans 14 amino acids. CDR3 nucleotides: TGTGCCAGCAGCACGACACCGAACACAGATACGCAGTATTTT. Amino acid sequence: CASSTTPNTDTQYF.

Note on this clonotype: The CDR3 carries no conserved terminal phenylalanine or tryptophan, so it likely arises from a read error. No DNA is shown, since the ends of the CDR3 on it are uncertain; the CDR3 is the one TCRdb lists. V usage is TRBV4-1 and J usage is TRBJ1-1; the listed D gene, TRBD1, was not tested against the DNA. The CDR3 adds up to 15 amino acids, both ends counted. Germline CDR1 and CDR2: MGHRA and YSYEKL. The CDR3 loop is CASSQEGGLNTEASS.

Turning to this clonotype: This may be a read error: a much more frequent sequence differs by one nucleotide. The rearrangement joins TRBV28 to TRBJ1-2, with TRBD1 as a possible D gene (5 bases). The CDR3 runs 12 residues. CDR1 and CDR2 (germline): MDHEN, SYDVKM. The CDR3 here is CACSLSLGGYTF. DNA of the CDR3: TGTGCCTGCAGTTTGTCCCTCGGGGGTTACACCTTC.

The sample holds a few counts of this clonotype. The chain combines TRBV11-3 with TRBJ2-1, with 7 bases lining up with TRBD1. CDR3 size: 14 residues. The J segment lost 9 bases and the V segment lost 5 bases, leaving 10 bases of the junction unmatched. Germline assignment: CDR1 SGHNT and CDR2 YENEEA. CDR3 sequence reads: CASSLGQALVEQFF. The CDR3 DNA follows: TGTGCCAGCAGCCTCGGACAGGCGCTGGTTGAGCAGTTCTTC. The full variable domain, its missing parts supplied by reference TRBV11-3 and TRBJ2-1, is EAGVVQSPRYKIIEKKQPVAFWCNPISGHNTLYWYLQNLGQGPELLIRYENEEAVDDSQLPKDRFSAERLKGVDSTLKIQPAELGDSAVYLCASSLGQALVEQFFGPGTRLTVL.

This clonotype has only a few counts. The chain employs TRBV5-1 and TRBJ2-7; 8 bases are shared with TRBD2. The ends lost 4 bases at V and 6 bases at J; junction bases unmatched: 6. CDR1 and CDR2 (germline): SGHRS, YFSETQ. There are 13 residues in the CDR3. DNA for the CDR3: TGCGCCAGCAGCCCCGCCCGGGAGGGCGAGCAGTACTTC. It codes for CASSPAREGEQYF.

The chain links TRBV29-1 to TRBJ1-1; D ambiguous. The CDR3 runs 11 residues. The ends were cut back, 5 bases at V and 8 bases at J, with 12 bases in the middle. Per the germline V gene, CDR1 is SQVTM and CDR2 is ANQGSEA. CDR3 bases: TGCAGCGTTCGGGATAGGAAGGAAGCTTTCTTT. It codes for CSVRDRKEAFF.

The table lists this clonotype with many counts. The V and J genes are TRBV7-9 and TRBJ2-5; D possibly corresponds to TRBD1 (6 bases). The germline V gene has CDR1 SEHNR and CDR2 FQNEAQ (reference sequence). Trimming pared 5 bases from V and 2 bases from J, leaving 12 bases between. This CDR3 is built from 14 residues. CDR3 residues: CASSQGGQQETQYF. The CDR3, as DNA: TGTGCCAGCAGCCAAGGAGGACAGCAAGAGACCCAGTACTTC.

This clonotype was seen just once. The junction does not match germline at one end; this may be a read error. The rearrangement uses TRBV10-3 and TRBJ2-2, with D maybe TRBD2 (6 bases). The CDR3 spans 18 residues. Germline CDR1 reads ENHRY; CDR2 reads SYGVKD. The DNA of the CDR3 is TGTGCCATCAGGACCGGGACTGGCGGAGCCCTGAACACCGGGGAGCTATTTTTT. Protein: CAIRTGTGGALNTGELFF.

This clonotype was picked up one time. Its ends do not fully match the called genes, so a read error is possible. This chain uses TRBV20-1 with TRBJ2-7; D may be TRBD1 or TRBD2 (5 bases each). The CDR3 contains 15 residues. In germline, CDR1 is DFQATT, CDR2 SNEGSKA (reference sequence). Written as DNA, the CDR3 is TGCAGTGCTTCTATCGGGGCGGCTAATTCCTACGAGCATTACTTC. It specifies CSASIGAANSYEHYF.

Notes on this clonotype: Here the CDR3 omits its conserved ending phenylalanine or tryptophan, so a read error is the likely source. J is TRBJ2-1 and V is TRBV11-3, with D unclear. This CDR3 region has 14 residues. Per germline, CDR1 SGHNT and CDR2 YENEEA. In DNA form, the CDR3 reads TGTGCGAGCAGCTTAGATGGGTGGAACAATGAGCAGTTCCTC. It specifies CASSLDGWNNEQFL.

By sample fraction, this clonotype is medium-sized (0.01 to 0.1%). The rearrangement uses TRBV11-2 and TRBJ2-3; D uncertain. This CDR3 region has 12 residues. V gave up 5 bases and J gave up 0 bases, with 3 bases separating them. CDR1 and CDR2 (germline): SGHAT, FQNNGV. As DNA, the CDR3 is TGTGCCAGCAGCCACAGCACAGATACGCAGTATTTT. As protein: CASSHSTDTQYF.

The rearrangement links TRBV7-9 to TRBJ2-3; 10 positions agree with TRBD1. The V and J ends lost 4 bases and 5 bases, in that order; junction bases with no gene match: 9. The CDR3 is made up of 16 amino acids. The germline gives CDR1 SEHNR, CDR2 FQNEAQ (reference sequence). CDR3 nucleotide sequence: TGTGCCAGCAGCTCTCCCGGGACAGGGGTTAAAGATACGCAGTATTTT. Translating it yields CASSSPGTGVKDTQYF.

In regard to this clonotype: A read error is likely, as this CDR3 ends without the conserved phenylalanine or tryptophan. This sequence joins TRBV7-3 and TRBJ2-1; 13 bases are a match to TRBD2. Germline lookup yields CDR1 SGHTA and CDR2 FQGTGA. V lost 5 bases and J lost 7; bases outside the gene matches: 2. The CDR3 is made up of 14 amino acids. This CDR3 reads CASSPGLAGNEQFY. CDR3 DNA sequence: TGTGCCAGCAGCCCGGGACTAGCGGGAAATGAGCAGTTCTAC.

The chain's CDR3 is CSARDISGQGSKQYF. The CDR3 coding sequence is TGCAGTGCTAGAGATATATCGGGACAGGGCTCTAAGCAGTACTTC. The chain links TRBV20-1 to TRBJ2-7, with TRBD1 identical over 9 bases. Germline V CDR1 and CDR2: DFQATT, SNEGSKA (reference sequence). The CDR3 runs 15 residues. With 0 bases clipped from V and 8 bases from J, the junction kept 11 bases outside the gene matches.

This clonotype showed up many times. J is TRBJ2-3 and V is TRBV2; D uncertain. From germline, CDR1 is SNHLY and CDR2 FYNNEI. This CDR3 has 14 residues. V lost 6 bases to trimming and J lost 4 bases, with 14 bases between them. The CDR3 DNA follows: TGTGCCAGCAGGTTGAGCCCTAGGCCAGATACGCAGTATTTT. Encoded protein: CASRLSPRPDTQYF.

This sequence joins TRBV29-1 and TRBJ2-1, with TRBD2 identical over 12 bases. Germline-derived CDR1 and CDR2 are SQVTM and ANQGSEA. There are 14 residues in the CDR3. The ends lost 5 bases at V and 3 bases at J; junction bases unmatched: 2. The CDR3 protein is CSVQTSGSYNEQFF. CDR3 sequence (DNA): TGCAGCGTTCAGACTAGCGGGAGCTACAATGAGCAGTTCTTC.

The CDR3 nucleotides read TGTGCCACCAGTGAACGGGACAGGGGGGGAGAGGGGACCCAGTACTTC. Its translation is CATSERDRGGEGTQYF. The V and J genes are TRBV24-1 and TRBJ2-5, with 11 bases that match TRBD1. V was clipped by 4 bases and J by 7 bases; unmatched bases: 10. The length of the CDR3 is 16 residues. Germline CDR1 reads KGHDR; CDR2 reads SFDVKD.